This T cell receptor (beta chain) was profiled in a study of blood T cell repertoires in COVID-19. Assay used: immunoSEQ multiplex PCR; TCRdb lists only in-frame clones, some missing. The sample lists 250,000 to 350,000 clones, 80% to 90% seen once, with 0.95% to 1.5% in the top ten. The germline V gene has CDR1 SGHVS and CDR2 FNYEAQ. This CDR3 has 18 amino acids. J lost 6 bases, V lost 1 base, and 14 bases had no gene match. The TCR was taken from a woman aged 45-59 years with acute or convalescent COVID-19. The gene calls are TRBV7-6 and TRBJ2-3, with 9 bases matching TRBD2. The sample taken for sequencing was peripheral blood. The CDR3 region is CASSLVVGGRGFSDTQYF. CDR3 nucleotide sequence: TGTGCCAGCAGCTTAGTCGTTGGCGGGAGGGGGTTTTCGGATACGCAGTATTTT.